These 8 T cell receptor beta chains originate from one sample sequenced in a study of cytomegalovirus exposure and HLA in healthy donors. The PCR had 60 Vbeta and 13 Jbeta primers. The method was immunoSEQ multiplex PCR; TCRdb's version includes in-frame clones alone and lacks a portion of them. The sample has fewer than 150,000 clones; around 77% are singletons. The sequencing input was PBMCs. The receptors here all came from a man over 45 in good health and CMV-seronegative.

This chain joins TRBV6-5 and TRBJ1-2; TRBD1 matches 8 bases. Germline lookup yields CDR1 MNHEY and CDR2 SVGAGI. The CDR3 covers 15 residues. V shed 5 bases, J shed 4 bases, and the junction held 9 bases outside the gene matches. CDR3 nucleotides: TGTGCCAGCAGTCCCAGACAGGGGTCCCTCTATGGCTACACCTTC. This encodes CASSPRQGSLYGYTF.

The CDR3 reads CASSADRGLLTDTQYF. CDR3 in DNA: TGTGCCAGCAGCGCAGACAGGGGGCTTCTCACAGATACGCAGTATTTT. The J gene is TRBJ2-3, the V gene TRBV7-9, with 10 bases identical to TRBD1. Germline V gene lookup returns CDR1 SEHNR and CDR2 FQNEAQ (reference sequence). The CDR3 covers 16 residues. Trimming removed 5 bases from V and 2 bases from J; junction bases left unmatched: 7. Full variable domain (missing parts from reference TRBV7-9 and TRBJ2-3): DTGVSQNPRHKITKRGQNVTFRCDPISEHNRLYWYRQTLGQGPEFLTYFQNEAQLEKSRLLSDRFSAERPKGSFSTLEIQRTEQGDSAMYLCASSADRGLLTDTQYFGPGTRLTVL.

V is TRBV28 and J is TRBJ1-3, with D tentatively TRBD1 (5 bases). Germline loops: CDR1 MDHEN, CDR2 SYDVKM. V dropped 5 bases and J dropped 0 bases, with 14 bases sitting between them. The CDR3 consists of 16 residues. The chain's CDR3 is CASSPNRLYSGNTIYF. In DNA form, the CDR3 reads TGTGCCAGCAGTCCAAACAGGCTCTACTCTGGAAACACCATATATTTT.

This clone occurred once. The rearrangement joins TRBV5-1 to TRBJ2-2; 11 positions agree with TRBD2. In germline, CDR1 is SGHRS, CDR2 YFSETQ. The ends lost 0 bases at V and 3 bases at J; junction bases unmatched: 4. The CDR3 is 17 amino acids. CDR3 DNA: TGCGCCAGCAGCTTGGCGGGACTAGCGGCCTACACCGGGGAGCTGTTTTTT. Its protein is CASSLAGLAAYTGELFF.

The chain carries TRBV5-1 and TRBJ2-7; the D is unclear. The CDR3 is made up of 13 amino acids. The V gene lost 3 bases and the J gene lost 5 bases, with 12 bases spanning the gap. Germline V CDR1 and CDR2: SGHRS, YFSETQ. In DNA, the CDR3 is TGCGCCAGCAGCTCCGTTAGTTCCAACGAGCAGTACTTC. Its protein is CASSSVSSNEQYF.

The chain uses TRBV5-1 and TRBJ2-1; 9 nucleotides match TRBD2. J lost 8 bases, V lost 4 bases, and 10 bases had no gene match. The CDR3 loop spans 15 amino acids. CDR1 SGHRS and CDR2 YFSETQ come from the germline V gene. This chain's CDR3 is CASSPGLALVDEQFF. The DNA for the CDR3 is TGCGCCAGCAGCCCCGGACTAGCGCTTGTAGATGAGCAGTTCTTC.

The V call is TRBV10-1, the J call TRBJ2-1; 8 bases are a match to TRBD2. Germline lookup yields CDR1 WNHNN and CDR2 SYGVQD (reference sequence). The CDR3 spans 15 residues. Trimming took 0 bases from V and 7 from J; bases not matched to a gene: 5. The chain's CDR3 is CASSESFGTRNEQFF. The DNA of the CDR3 is TGCGCCAGCAGTGAGTCTTTTGGGACTAGAAATGAGCAGTTCTTC.

This chain connects TRBV30 to TRBJ1-3, with D perhaps matching TRBD1 (5 bases). CDR1 GTSNPN and CDR2 SVGIG come from the germline V gene (reference sequence). V was pared by 6 bases and J by 0 bases, with 12 bases between. This CDR3 region has 14 residues. CDR3 DNA sequence: TGTGCCTGTGTCGACAGACGCTCTGGAAACACCATATATTTT. It encodes CACVDRRSGNTIYF.